Described below is a single TCR beta chain sequence and its context. Germline V CDR1 and CDR2: SGHRS, YFSETQ. The J segment lost 8 bases and the V segment lost 2 bases, leaving 4 bases of the junction unmatched. The CDR3 is made up of 14 amino acids. These data come from a study of technical replicates of blood from several donors. The data were produced by immunoSEQ multiplex PCR, yet TCRdb's version contains in-frame clones alone and is incomplete. The data show 13,000 to 15,000 clones, less than 90% seen once. The sequenced sample was PBMCs. This clonotype originated in a human donor in good health. The V call is TRBV5-1, the J call TRBJ1-4, with 9 bases that match TRBD1. The CDR3 bases are TGCGCCAGCAGCTTAGGACAGGGGTTGGAAAAACTGTTTTTT. Its protein is CASSLGQGLEKLFF. The complete variable domain, with remaining parts taken from reference TRBV5-1 and TRBJ1-4, reads KAGVTQTPRYLIKTRGQQVTLSCSPISGHRSVSWYQQTPGQGLQFLFEYFSETQRNKGNFPGRFSGRQFSNSRSEMNVSTLELGDSALYLCASSLGQGLEKLFFGSGTQLSVL.